Sequencing of this T cell receptor beta chain was carried out in a study of T cells expressing NK-cell markers. Study-level information: Seven donors tested HCMV-seropositive and one tested seronegative among the eight sequenced. Study observations and caveats: Of the CD8+ T cell pool in 5 to 7 donors, about 1.0-8% was accounted for by dominant NKG2C+ clonotypes.

On this clonotype: As yet, its antigen is unknown.

Per the germline V gene, CDR1 is SQVTM and CDR2 is ANQGSEA. This CDR3 has 11 residues. TCRdb reprocessed the 5' RACE reads, keeping one entry per CDR3 protein, no DNA. In total, the table holds 400,000 to 550,000 distinct CDR3 sequences. The TCR was taken from a woman aged 18-70 years in good health. The chain couples TRBV29-1 to TRBJ2-3; TCRdb calls TRBD2, which cannot be checked without DNA. Specimen: blood T cells: a sorted CD56 or NKG2C T cell subset, CD4+ or CD8+ T cells, or bulk PBMC T cells (not recorded which). CDR3 in amino acids: CSARSTDTQYF.